Listed here are 10 T cell receptor beta chains from one sample, sequenced in a study of blood T cells in healthy people across ages. A second roughly 6 to 12 cycle PCR used barcoded and J-beta primers. TCRdb re-derived calls from the 5' RACE reads in MiXCR, one entry per CDR3 protein. The table has fewer than 2,000,000 distinct CDR3 sequences, 39% seen once. The specimen was blood. These receptors were collected from a human donor in good health.

The gene calls are TRBV5-8 and TRBJ1-2, with D tentatively TRBD1 (5 bases). Germline V lookup: CDR1 SGHTS, CDR2 YDEGEE. This CDR3 comprises 14 residues. V was clipped by 4 bases and J by 8 bases, with 18 bases between them. In DNA form, the CDR3 reads TGTGCCAGCAGCAGCCGGGGACGGACCCTAGGCTACACCTTC. Protein sequence: CASSSRGRTLGYTF.

V and J are TRBV12-5 and TRBJ1-1; D gene unclear. Trimming removed 9 bases from V and 0 bases from J, with 11 bases in between. The CDR3 runs to 13 residues. CDR1 is LGHNT and CDR2 is FRNRAP in the germline V gene. CDR3 sequence: CARTLRMNTEAFF. CDR3 in DNA: TGTGCTAGGACGCTTCGGATGAACACTGAAGCTTTCTTT.

The V call is TRBV27, the J call TRBJ2-1; D is uncertain. The CDR3 has 15 residues. Germline-derived CDR1 and CDR2 are MNHEY and SMNVEV (reference sequence). V was clipped by 0 bases and J by 7 bases, with 13 bases between them. CDR3 bases: TGTGCCAGCAGTTTATCCGGGCCCCGAAGGAATGAGCAGTTCTTC. Residues: CASSLSGPRRNEQFF.

In this sample, this clonotype turned up a few times. The chain couples TRBV25-1 to TRBJ2-1; 11 bases are shared with TRBD1. CDR1 and CDR2 from the germline V gene are MGHDK and SYGVNS. Unmatched junction bases numbered 8, after V lost 2 bases and J lost 5 bases. The CDR3 is made up of 17 amino acids. The CDR3 loop reads CASSEPRTGGFNNEQFF. The CDR3 coding sequence is TGTGCCAGCAGTGAACCGCGGACAGGGGGCTTTAACAATGAGCAGTTCTTC.

V usage is TRBV10-2 and J usage is TRBJ2-1; D not certain. CDR1 and CDR2 from the germline V gene are WSHSY and SAAADI. The CDR3 is 13 residues long. Trimming took 0 bases from V and 7 from J, leaving 7 bases between them. The CDR3 DNA follows: TGCGCCAGCAGTGAGTCGTCGACAAATGAGCAGTTCTTC. Translating it yields CASSESSTNEQFF.

The CDR3 coding sequence is TGCGCCAGCAGCTTGGGGTTCGGGGTCTGCGAGCAGTACTTC. This encodes CASSLGFGVCEQYF. The rearrangement joins TRBV5-1 to TRBJ2-7; TRBD2 is a possible D gene (5 bases). Looked up from germline, CDR1 is SGHRS and CDR2 is YFSETQ. With 0 bases removed from V and 6 bases from J, the gap between germline ends came to 13 bases. The CDR3 is 14 residues long.

This clonotype was seen only once. This chain connects TRBV4-3 to TRBJ1-2, with D perhaps matching TRBD1 (6 bases). Trimming stripped 3 bases from V and 5 bases from J, with 16 bases between. Germline CDR1 LGHNA, CDR2 YSLEER. The CDR3 covers 15 residues. CDR3 protein: CASSQIGRGGYGYTF. The CDR3 nucleotides read TGCGCCAGCAGCCAGATCGGCAGGGGAGGGTATGGCTACACCTTC.

This clonotype was seen many times. This chain links TRBV5-1 with TRBJ2-1, with D perhaps matching TRBD1 or TRBD2 (5 bases each). Germline CDR1 is SGHRS and CDR2 is YFSETQ. CDR3 size: 14 residues. Deletions cut 4 bases from V and 6 bases from J, with 14 bases between. The CDR3 loop is CASSPQGDSNEQFF. Written as DNA, the CDR3 is TGCGCCAGCAGCCCGCAGGGAGACTCCAATGAGCAGTTCTTC. Drawing the rest from reference TRBV5-1 and TRBJ2-1, the complete variable domain is KAGVTQTPRYLIKTRGQQVTLSCSPISGHRSVSWYQQTPGQGLQFLFEYFSETQRNKGNFPGRFSGRQFSNSRSEMNVSTLELGDSALYLCASSPQGDSNEQFFGPGTRLTVL.

This clonotype was found many times. J is TRBJ2-7 and V is TRBV24-1, with D tentatively TRBD2 (5 bases). This CDR3 is built from 11 residues. Germline lookup yields CDR1 KGHDR and CDR2 SFDVKD. V shed 7 bases and J shed 4 bases, with 7 bases lying between them. This chain's CDR3 is CATSGGYEQYF. In DNA form, the CDR3 reads TGTGCCACCAGCGGCGGGTACGAGCAGTACTTC.

This clonotype was observed a few times. The chain carries TRBV12-3 or TRBV12-4 and TRBJ1-5; 9 bases fit TRBD1. This CDR3 comprises 13 residues. Trimming removed 7 bases from V and 7 bases from J; junction bases left unmatched: 5. The CDR3 region has the DNA TGTGCCAGCAACCTGGGACAGGGCCAGCCCCAGCATTTT. This translates into CASNLGQGQPQHF.